These 17 T cell receptor beta chains originate from one sample sequenced in a study of CXCR3-negative and CXCR3-positive naive CD8 T cells. Findings and caveats of the study: Naive cells with CXCR3 showed TRB CDR3s that were more hydrophobic than those in CXCR3-negative naive cells.

cDNA libraries for TRB were generated by 5' RACE incorporating UMI labels. No DNA is given; TCRdb re-called the 5' RACE reads and lists each CDR3 protein once. The listing contains roughly 100,000 distinct CDR3 sequences. These TCRs' antigens remain unknown. The sample was naive CXCR3+ CD8+ T cells from blood. The sample's subset: CD45RO-CCR7+CD27+CD95- naive CD8+ T cells expressing CXCR3 (TNR3+). All receptors derive from a human donor in good health. Some clones in this sample may be carry-over from other donors' samples.

This chain joins TRBV29-1 and TRBJ2-5; TCRdb gives TRBD1 as the D gene, but with no DNA this cannot be confirmed. The CDR3 runs 13 residues. Germline V gene lookup returns CDR1 SQVTM and CDR2 ANQGSEA. This chain's CDR3 is CSVEGTGDETQYF.

The chain couples TRBV29-1 to TRBJ1-2; TCRdb names TRBD1, which stays unverified in the absence of DNA. The germline V gene has CDR1 SQVTM and CDR2 ANQGSEA. The CDR3 runs to 14 residues. This chain's CDR3 is CSASATGEGLGYTF.

The chain joins TRBV29-1 to TRBJ1-1; TCRdb indicates TRBD1, and absent DNA this call remains unverified. There are 12 residues in the CDR3. The V gene's germline CDR1 is SQVTM and CDR2 ANQGSEA. The CDR3 is CSVGQGRTEAFF. The whole variable domain, filled in from reference TRBV29-1 and TRBJ1-1, reads SAVISQKPSRDICQRGTSLTIQCQVDSQVTMMFWYRQQPGQSLTLIATANQGSEATYESGFVIDKFPISRPNLTFSTLTVSNMSPEDSSIYLCSVGQGRTEAFFGQGTRLTVV.

The chain carries TRBV5-6 and TRBJ2-3; TCRdb picks TRBD2, but there is no DNA to check that call. Germline CDR1 reads SGHDT; CDR2 reads YYEEEE. CDR3 size: 16 residues. The CDR3 sequence is CASSLDSGGFTDTQYF.

The CDR3 is CARSLMAGVNEQFF. This chain uses TRBV7-3 with TRBJ2-1; there is no DNA to check the TCRdb D call of TRBD1. This CDR3 has 14 residues. Germline CDR1 SGHTA, CDR2 FQGTGA.

CDR3 in amino acids: CASSWTGGNEQFF. V gene TRBV13 combines with J gene TRBJ2-1; TCRdb's D call, TRBD2, is unchecked because there is no DNA. This CDR3 comprises 13 residues. CDR1 PRHDT and CDR2 FYEKMQ come from the germline V gene (reference sequence).

The rearrangement links TRBV7-6 to TRBJ1-1; TCRdb calls TRBD1, which cannot be checked without DNA. Germline CDR1 reads SGHVS; CDR2 reads FNYEAQ. The CDR3 extends over 17 amino acids. Here the CDR3 reads CASSQPISGTGSPEAFF.

V usage is TRBV4-3 and J usage is TRBJ2-1; TCRdb gives TRBD2 as the D gene, but with no DNA this cannot be confirmed. The germline V gene has CDR1 LGHNA and CDR2 YSLEER. This CDR3 is 16 amino acids long. This CDR3 is CASSQDAGTSLDEQFF.

The gene calls are TRBV4-2 and TRBJ2-1. Per germline, CDR1 LGHNA and CDR2 YNFKEQ. CDR3 length equals 13 residues. CDR3 sequence reads: CASSQEDYNEQFF.

The V gene is TRBV19, the J gene TRBJ2-7. This CDR3 spans 14 amino acids. CDR1 is LNHDA and CDR2 is SQIVND in the germline V gene (reference sequence). The CDR3 here is CASSTLGGPYEQYF.

The chain has TRBV7-3 and TRBJ2-7. Germline V gene data show CDR1 as SGHTA and CDR2 as FQGTGA. This CDR3 has 13 amino acids. The CDR3 region is CASSLGRSYEQYF.

The V call is TRBV20-1, the J call TRBJ1-2; without DNA, the TCRdb call of TRBD1 cannot be checked. There are 13 residues in the CDR3. CDR1 is DFQATT and CDR2 is SNEGSKA in the germline V gene (reference sequence). The CDR3 loop reads CSARGTGDYGYTF.

The chain recombines TRBV29-1 with TRBJ2-2; the D gene TCRdb calls, TRBD2, cannot be checked with no DNA. The CDR3 totals 15 residues. Germline assignment: CDR1 SQVTM and CDR2 ANQGSEA. The CDR3: CSVELAAGNTGELFF.

CDR3 in amino acids: CASSQVRAGGTDTQYF. V gene TRBV14 combines with J gene TRBJ2-3; TCRdb's assignment of TRBD1 cannot be checked, as there is no DNA. From germline, CDR1 is SGHDN and CDR2 FVKESK. The CDR3 covers 16 residues.

The J gene is TRBJ2-1, the V gene TRBV7-3; TCRdb picks TRBD2, but there is no DNA to check that call. Germline V CDR1 and CDR2: SGHTA, FQGTGA. The CDR3 loop spans 20 amino acids. The CDR3 loop is CASSLTSSGGTLSSYNEQFF. The whole variable domain, remainder taken from reference TRBV7-3 and TRBJ2-1, is GAGVSQTPSNKVTEKGKYVELRCDPISGHTALYWYRQSLGQGPEFLIYFQGTGAADDSGLPNDRFFAVRPEGSVSTLKIQRTERGDSAVYLCASSLTSSGGTLSSYNEQFFGPGTRLTVL.

The chain carries TRBV20-1 and TRBJ2-1; TCRdb reports TRBD2, a call that lacks DNA to check it against. Per germline, CDR1 DFQATT and CDR2 SNEGSKA (reference sequence). The CDR3 runs to 16 residues. This CDR3 reads CSASELAGYKYNEQFF.

This chain joins TRBV5-1 and TRBJ2-3. Germline-derived CDR1 and CDR2 are SGHRS and YFSETQ. There are 12 residues in the CDR3. CDR3 amino acids: CASSFDADTQYF.